The 25 T cell receptor beta chains presented below share a single source sample, sequenced in a study of T cell responses to AZD1222 COVID-19 vaccine. The repertoire was sequenced with immunoSEQ multiplex PCR; TCRdb's copy has only in-frame clones and lacks some. Of some 100,000 clones in the sample, about 82% were seen once. Sequencing was performed on peripheral blood, taken on day 0 of AZD1222 vaccination. These receptors were taken from an adult in good health.

The chain is built from TRBV4-1 and TRBJ2-7; 11 bases align to TRBD2. This CDR3 has 16 residues. The V and J ends lost 3 bases and 0 bases, in that order; junction bases with no gene match: 4. Germline V lookup: CDR1 MGHRA, CDR2 YSYEKL. In DNA form, the CDR3 reads TGCGCCAGCAGCCAGGGACTAGCGGACAGCTCCTACGAGCAGTACTTC. Translation: CASSQGLADSSYEQYF.

The chain carries TRBV5-1 and TRBJ1-5; 11 nucleotides line up with TRBD1. The germline V gene encodes CDR1 SGHRS and CDR2 YFSETQ. With 3 bases clipped from V and 7 bases from J, the junction kept 3 bases outside the gene matches. This CDR3 contains 14 residues. The CDR3 region has the DNA TGCGCCAGCAGCTCGGGACAGGGGGACCAGCCCCAGCATTTT. Its protein is CASSSGQGDQPQHF.

V usage is TRBV28 and J usage is TRBJ1-5, with D perhaps TRBD1 (6 bases). Trimming left V 8 bases short and J 7 bases short, with 15 bases between. Germline V gene data show CDR1 as MDHEN and CDR2 as SYDVKM. This CDR3 has 13 amino acids. CDR3 protein: CASVWVTGQPQHF. The DNA for the CDR3 is TGTGCCAGCGTATGGGTTACAGGGCAGCCCCAGCATTTT.

CDR3 DNA: TGTGCCAGCAGCTTACAGGGTTCTTCCTACGAGCAGTACTTC. Amino acids: CASSLQGSSYEQYF. The chain combines TRBV7-8 with TRBJ2-7; perhaps TRBD1 as D (5 bases). CDR3 size: 14 residues. From germline, CDR1 is SGHVS and CDR2 FQNEAQ. V lost 2 bases and J lost 1, with 9 bases in between.

The chain links TRBV3-1 (or the pseudogene TRBV3-2) to TRBJ2-2; TRBD2 is a possible D gene (6 bases). The germline gives CDR1 LGHDT, CDR2 YNNKEL (reference sequence). The CDR3 extends over 15 amino acids. The V end was cut by 3 bases, the J end by 2 bases, with 10 bases between. As DNA, the CDR3 is TGTGCCAGCAGCCATGGCGGGACCAACACCGGGGAGCTGTTTTTT. Its translation is CASSHGGTNTGELFF.

The CDR3 loop is CASSLTGGAEGTEAFF. In DNA form, the CDR3 reads TGTGCCAGCAGTTTAACAGGGGGCGCGGAAGGCACTGAAGCTTTCTTT. The V call is TRBV27, the J call TRBJ1-1; 9 positions agree with TRBD1. V was clipped by 2 bases and J by 4 bases; unmatched bases: 8. CDR1 and CDR2 from the germline V gene are MNHEY and SMNVEV (reference sequence). The CDR3 is 16 amino acids.

The V and J genes are TRBV5-6 and TRBJ2-7; 8 bases fit TRBD2. The V and J ends lost 0 bases and 0 bases, in that order; junction bases with no gene match: 5. The CDR3 spans 16 residues. Germline-derived CDR1 and CDR2 are SGHDT and YYEEEE. Written as DNA, the CDR3 is TGTGCCAGCAGCTTGGCAACTAGCGGTAGCTCCTACGAGCAGTACTTC. This gives the protein CASSLATSGSSYEQYF.

This chain joins TRBV7-2 and TRBJ2-7; 7 bases line up with TRBD2. Germline lookup yields CDR1 SGHTA and CDR2 FQGNSA. This CDR3 comprises 18 residues. With V trimmed by 2 bases and J by 2 bases, 15 bases remained unmatched. This CDR3 reads CASSLPQSIAGETYEQYF. The CDR3 coding sequence is TGTGCCAGCAGCTTACCCCAATCTATAGCGGGCGAGACCTACGAGCAGTACTTC.

The chain couples TRBV28 to TRBJ1-6, with D possibly matching TRBD1 (5 bases). V gave up 2 bases and J gave up 3 bases, with 5 bases separating them. The germline V gene encodes CDR1 MDHEN and CDR2 SYDVKM. The CDR3 has 14 amino acids. The CDR3 coding sequence is TGTGCCAGCAGTTTAGACAGCTATAATTCACCCCTCCACTTT. This codes for CASSLDSYNSPLHF.

The chain employs TRBV19 and TRBJ1-5; 9 bases are a match to TRBD1. Per the germline V gene, CDR1 is LNHDA and CDR2 is SQIVND (reference sequence). The J segment lost 2 bases and the V segment lost 8 bases, leaving 7 bases of the junction unmatched. The CDR3 has 15 residues. The CDR3 sequence is CASSRTGEGNQPQHF. The CDR3 DNA follows: TGTGCCAGTTCGAGGACAGGGGAGGGCAATCAGCCCCAGCATTTT.

The chain uses TRBV5-1 and TRBJ2-7; 10 nucleotides align to TRBD2. The germline V gene encodes CDR1 SGHRS and CDR2 YFSETQ. The ends lost 4 bases at V and 1 base at J; junction bases unmatched: 11. The length of the CDR3 is 17 residues. CDR3 residues: CASSRIGRTSGSYEQYF. The CDR3, as DNA: TGCGCCAGCAGCAGGATAGGTCGGACTAGCGGATCCTACGAGCAGTACTTC. The entire variable domain, with the rest obtained from reference TRBV5-1 and TRBJ2-7, is as follows: KAGVTQTPRYLIKTRGQQVTLSCSPISGHRSVSWYQQTPGQGLQFLFEYFSETQRNKGNFPGRFSGRQFSNSRSEMNVSTLELGDSALYLCASSRIGRTSGSYEQYFGPGTRLTVT.

This clone was detected only once. This chain uses TRBV3-1 (or the pseudogene TRBV3-2) with TRBJ2-2; D not resolved. V lost 0 bases, J lost 7 bases, and 6 bases lay in between. The CDR3 runs to 13 residues. Looked up from germline, CDR1 is LGHDT and CDR2 is YNNKEL (reference sequence). The CDR3 DNA reads TGTGCCAGCAGCCAAGAAGGGCACGGGGAGCTGTTTTTT. Translated: CASSQEGHGELFF.

This clone was seen only a few times. Other nucleotide sequences in the sample specify the same CDR3. J is TRBJ2-1 and V is TRBV5-1; the D is unclear. The V gene's germline CDR1 is SGHRS and CDR2 YFSETQ. The CDR3 runs 15 residues. V was shortened by 4 bases and J by 0 bases, with 11 bases between the two germline ends. CDR3 coding DNA: TGCGCCAGCAGCGGTACAGTGTACTCCTACAATGAGCAGTTCTTC. Translated, it gives CASSGTVYSYNEQFF.

V is TRBV7-2 and J is TRBJ2-1; possibly TRBD1 for D (6 bases). V was clipped by 1 base and J by 4 bases, with 20 bases between them. Germline V gives CDR1 SGHTA, CDR2 FQGNSA. The CDR3 spans 18 residues. CDR3 sequence (DNA): TGTGCCAGCAGCTTAGAGGAGTCAGGGGTCTCCTTTTACAATGAGCAGTTCTTC. Protein: CASSLEESGVSFYNEQFF. The complete variable domain, with remaining parts taken from reference TRBV7-2 and TRBJ2-1, reads GAGVSQSPSNKVTEKGKDVELRCDPISGHTALYWYRQSLGQGLEFLIYFQGNSAPDKSGLPSDRFSAERTGGSVSTLTIQRTQQEDSAVYLCASSLEESGVSFYNEQFFGPGTRLTVL.

This chain connects TRBV27 to TRBJ1-1; no clear D gene. Germline CDR1 MNHEY, CDR2 SMNVEV (reference sequence). The CDR3 runs to 13 residues. V lost 6 bases to trimming and J lost 8 bases, with 16 bases between them. The CDR3 DNA reads TGTGCCAGCAGCCAAGTCAAGGGTCCCGAAGCTTTCTTT. It yields the protein CASSQVKGPEAFF.

This clone was counted once. The chain has TRBV19 and TRBJ2-1; 7 nucleotides align to TRBD1. The CDR3 sequence is 15 residues long. Germline trimming cut 7 bases from V and 10 bases from J; bases unmatched to any gene: 16. CDR1 is LNHDA and CDR2 is SQIVND in the germline V gene (reference sequence). In DNA form, the CDR3 reads TGTGCCAGTATGGTGGGGGACAGCCGAGTTTGGGAGCAGTTCTTC. Translated: CASMVGDSRVWEQFF.

The chain joins TRBV28 to TRBJ2-5, with D possibly TRBD2 on 6 matching bases. Per germline, CDR1 MDHEN and CDR2 SYDVKM. The CDR3 totals 15 residues. The V end lost 9 bases, the J end lost 4 bases, and 21 bases lay between the germline ends. DNA of the CDR3: TGTGCCAGTCTCGCGGGGAACATGGTCGGAGAGACCCAGTACTTC. It yields the protein CASLAGNMVGETQYF. Full variable domain (rest looked up from reference TRBV28 and TRBJ2-5): DVKVTQSSRYLVKRTGEKVFLECVQDMDHENMFWYRQDPGLGLRLIYFSYDVKMKEKGDIPEGYSVSREKKERFSLILESASTNQTSMYLCASLAGNMVGETQYFGPGTRLLVL.

This clone was observed a few times. The rearrangement uses TRBV7-8 and TRBJ2-7; D might be TRBD2 (6 bases). The V end was cut by 0 bases, the J end by 4 bases, with 10 bases between. The CDR3 is 14 amino acids. Germline CDR1 is SGHVS and CDR2 is FQNEAQ. CDR3 sequence (DNA): TGTGCCAGCAGCTTAGCGGAGGGGAGTTACGAGCAGTACTTC. The encoded protein is CASSLAEGSYEQYF.

The chain has TRBV7-2 and TRBJ2-4; no definite D call. The germline gives CDR1 SGHTA, CDR2 FQGNSA. The CDR3 runs 13 residues. With 4 bases removed from V and 4 bases from J, the gap between germline ends came to 8 bases. The CDR3 protein is CASSSPDKNIQYF. Here the CDR3 DNA reads TGTGCCAGCAGCTCCCCCGATAAAAACATTCAGTACTTC.

The V call is TRBV7-8, the J call TRBJ2-5; 7 positions agree with TRBD1. The CDR3 has 14 residues. Germline CDR1 SGHVS, CDR2 FQNEAQ. Trimming took 4 bases from V and 5 from J; bases not matched to a gene: 7. CDR3 sequence reads: CASSSTGARETQYF. DNA for the CDR3: TGTGCCAGCAGCTCTACAGGGGCTCGGGAGACCCAGTACTTC.

A few counts support this clone. V and J are TRBV2 and TRBJ1-6; 7 bases match TRBD1. The CDR3 loop spans 19 amino acids. Germline assignment: CDR1 SNHLY and CDR2 FYNNEI. V was pared by 6 bases and J by 0 bases, with 14 bases of the junction left unmatched. In nucleotides, the CDR3 is TGTGCCAGCAGGGTATCCGGGACAGATTACATCTCCTATAATTCACCCCTCCACTTT. Its protein product is CASRVSGTDYISYNSPLHF.

The chain is built from TRBV7-2 and TRBJ1-2; 10 bases agree with TRBD1. The V and J ends lost 5 bases and 4 bases, in that order; junction bases with no gene match: 7. The CDR3 extends over 15 amino acids. In germline, CDR1 is SGHTA, CDR2 FQGNSA. The CDR3 DNA reads TGTGCCAGCAGCAAGGACAGGGGGGGGATCTATGGCTACACCTTC. It is translated as CASSKDRGGIYGYTF.

The gene calls are TRBV7-3 and TRBJ2-6; D uncertain. V shed 1 base and J shed 12 bases, with 10 bases lying between them. The CDR3 is 13 residues long. Germline V lookup: CDR1 SGHTA, CDR2 FQGTGA. The CDR3, as DNA: TGTGCCAGCAGCTTAAATCCAGGTTTCGTCCTGACTTTC. This gives the protein CASSLNPGFVLTF.

This clone was seen only a few times. The V call is TRBV18, the J call TRBJ2-7, with D perhaps matching TRBD1 (5 bases). CDR1 and CDR2 (germline): KGHSH, LQKENI. The CDR3 spans 13 residues. Trimming took off 0 bases at V and 3 bases at J, with 6 bases between the two ends. Here the CDR3 reads CASSPPTDYEQYF. CDR3 DNA sequence: TGTGCCAGCTCACCACCGACAGACTACGAGCAGTACTTC.

The genes are TRBV4-3 and TRBJ2-2, with 8 bases lining up with TRBD1. The V gene's germline CDR1 is LGHNA and CDR2 YSLEER. The CDR3 loop spans 17 amino acids. Germline trimming cut 2 bases from V and 1 base from J; bases unmatched to any gene: 6. The CDR3 reads CASSQIAGTGNTGELFF. CDR3 DNA sequence: TGCGCCAGCAGCCAAATAGCCGGGACAGGGAACACCGGGGAGCTGTTTTTT.